What follows are 10 T cell receptor beta chains derived from one specimen sequenced in a study of radiation and T cells in renal cell carcinoma. Generated by immunoSEQ multiplex PCR, the TCRdb table keeps only in-frame clones and is missing some. Found here are some 75,000 clones, around 80% of them singletons; the top ten hold roughly 6.3%. Time point specified: blood 2 weeks post-SBRT. Treatment noted: 15 Gy SBRT to primary tumor, nephrectomy 4 weeks later. The specimen comprised blood, sampled from a patient whose treatment included radiotherapy and nephrectomy. The receptors shown here come from a man between 60 and 75 years old with renal cell carcinoma.

This chain connects TRBV4-3 to TRBJ2-5, with D possibly being TRBD2 (6 bases). The CDR3 runs 15 residues. Trimming removed 0 bases at V and 0 bases at J, with 8 bases between. CDR1 is LGHNA and CDR2 is YSLEER in the germline V gene. The CDR3 sequence is CASSQDWRDQETQYF. In DNA form, the CDR3 reads TGCGCCAGCAGCCAAGATTGGAGGGACCAAGAGACCCAGTACTTC.

This sequence joins TRBV27 and TRBJ2-2, with 7 bases lining up with TRBD1. The CDR3 extends over 14 amino acids. CDR1 is MNHEY, CDR2 SMNVEV, per germline (reference sequence). V trimming: 9 bases; J trimming: 0 bases; junction bases outside the gene matches: 4. The CDR3 DNA follows: TGTGCCAGAAGACAGGGATCGAACACCGGGGAGCTGTTTTTT. This encodes CARRQGSNTGELFF.

The chain carries TRBV5-1 and TRBJ2-3, with 11 nucleotides matching TRBD2. Trimming took 4 bases from V and 2 from J; bases not matched to a gene: 12. Germline CDR1 and CDR2: SGHRS and YFSETQ. CDR3 size: 18 residues. The CDR3 reads CASSPSPLAGGFTDTQYF. CDR3 DNA: TGCGCCAGCAGCCCAAGCCCCTTAGCGGGAGGGTTCACAGATACGCAGTATTTT.

V and J are TRBV6-1 and TRBJ2-3; no definite D call. The CDR3 totals 12 residues. Germline CDR1 reads MNHNS; CDR2 reads SASEGT. The V gene lost 1 base and the J gene lost 8 bases, with 7 bases spanning the gap. CDR3 protein: CASSEDRITQYF. CDR3 nucleotide sequence: TGTGCCAGCAGTGAAGATAGGATTACGCAGTATTTT.

This chain connects TRBV9 to TRBJ2-3; 10 bases align to TRBD1. Germline CDR1 SGDLS, CDR2 YYNGEE. Trimming took 3 bases from V and 0 from J; bases not matched to a gene: 4. The CDR3 covers 16 residues. The CDR3 sequence: CASSARQGASTDTQYF. CDR3 bases: TGTGCCAGCAGCGCTCGACAGGGGGCGAGCACAGATACGCAGTATTTT.

CDR3 sequence: CASSPWTGETDTQYF. Written as DNA, the CDR3 is TGTGCCAGCAGCCCTTGGACAGGGGAAACAGATACGCAGTATTTT. J is TRBJ2-3 and V is TRBV14, with 9 bases lining up with TRBD1. Germline V gene lookup returns CDR1 SGHDN and CDR2 FVKESK. V shed 4 bases and J 3 bases; nucleotides not matched to a gene: 5. This CDR3 has 15 amino acids. The full variable domain, its missing parts supplied by reference TRBV14 and TRBJ2-3, is EAGVTQFPSHSVIEKGQTVTLRCDPISGHDNLYWYRRVMGKEIKFLLHFVKESKQDESGMPNNRFLAERTGGTYSTLKVQPAELEDSGVYFCASSPWTGETDTQYFGPGTRLTVL.

The rearrangement links TRBV5-1 to TRBJ2-3; D gene ambiguous. Trimming shortened V by 0 bases and J by 5 bases, and 7 bases separated the two germline ends. The CDR3 covers 13 residues. The germline V gene encodes CDR1 SGHRS and CDR2 YFSETQ. The CDR3 nucleotides read TGCGCCAGCAGCTTGGAGTTGGGAGATACGCAGTATTTT. It specifies CASSLELGDTQYF.

This chain joins TRBV10-3 and TRBJ2-1, with a weak D call TRBD2 (7 bases). The germline CDR1 and CDR2 sequences are ENHRY and SYGVKD. The CDR3 contains 14 residues. V was clipped by 3 bases and J by 9 bases, with 15 bases between them. Here the CDR3 reads CAISDGGQPGEQFF. In DNA form, the CDR3 reads TGTGCCATCAGTGACGGGGGGCAACCTGGTGAGCAGTTCTTC.

The J gene is TRBJ2-3, the V gene TRBV4-1, with D tentatively TRBD1 (5 bases). There are 16 residues in the CDR3. Germline V lookup: CDR1 MGHRA, CDR2 YSYEKL. Trimming removed 0 bases from V and 0 bases from J, with 10 bases in between. The CDR3 sequence is CASSQDWGGSTDTQYF. In DNA form, the CDR3 reads TGCGCCAGCAGCCAAGATTGGGGCGGCAGCACAGATACGCAGTATTTT.

J is TRBJ1-2 and V is TRBV19, with D unresolved. The CDR3 contains 13 residues. The V gene lost 4 bases and the J gene lost 5 bases, with 11 bases spanning the gap. The germline CDR1 and CDR2 sequences are LNHDA and SQIVND (reference sequence). In DNA form, the CDR3 reads TGTGCCAGTAGTAACTGGGAAGTTTATGGCTACACCTTC. It yields the protein CASSNWEVYGYTF.